A selection of T cell receptor beta chains follows, all from one sample in a study of blood T cells in healthy people across ages. One entry per CDR3 protein, called by TCRdb with MiXCR from the 5' RACE reads. The sample gives about 1,000,000 distinct CDR3 sequences, over 35% of which show up once; approximately 20% is in the top ten. The material sequenced was blood. Receptor source: a woman in her fifties or sixties in good health. Each CDR3 is given with its conserved first and last residue. Each record gives: J gene, D gene, V gene, clone size, CDR3 protein, CDR3 DNA. The D gene is left open where the match is weak. The listing skips clone size in some rows; elsewhere it reads once, few, many or a size class.

j_call: TRBJ2-7; d_call: .; v_call: TRBV20-1; clone_size: few; cdr3_aa: CSAPLSGRTHEQYF; cdr3_nt: TGCAGTGCACCGCTTAGTGGGAGAACACACGAGCAGTACTTC
j_call: TRBJ2-5; d_call: .; v_call: TRBV28; clone_size: .; cdr3_aa: CASSFVTGRQETQYF; cdr3_nt: TGTGCCAGCAGTTTCGTCACAGGGCGCCAAGAGACCCAGTACTTC
j_call: TRBJ2-3; d_call: .; v_call: TRBV20-1; clone_size: few; cdr3_aa: CSASGRITDTQYF; cdr3_nt: TGCAGTGCTAGCGGGAGAATCACAGATACGCAGTATTTT
j_call: TRBJ2-1; d_call: .; v_call: TRBV20-1; clone_size: many; cdr3_aa: CSAHPRYSYNEQFF; cdr3_nt: TGCAGTGCCCATCCCCGCTACTCCTACAATGAGCAGTTCTTC
j_call: TRBJ2-3; d_call: TRBD2; v_call: TRBV5-1; clone_size: .; cdr3_aa: CASSLGPLAGEQYF; cdr3_nt: TGCGCCAGCAGCTTGGGCCCACTAGCGGGAGAGCAGTATTTT
j_call: TRBJ2-3; d_call: .; v_call: TRBV19; clone_size: .; cdr3_aa: CASSILGVRTDTQYF; cdr3_nt: TGTGCCAGTAGTATTTTGGGGGTCCGCACAGATACGCAGTATTTT
j_call: TRBJ2-3; d_call: TRBD2; v_call: TRBV5-1; clone_size: few; cdr3_aa: CASSLISGNTDTQYF; cdr3_nt: TGCGCCAGCAGCCTGATCAGCGGGAACACAGATACGCAGTATTTT
j_call: TRBJ2-1; d_call: TRBD1; v_call: TRBV29-1; clone_size: few; cdr3_aa: CSTNRDRGHNEQFF; cdr3_nt: TGCAGCACAAACCGGGACAGGGGCCACAATGAGCAGTTCTTC
j_call: TRBJ2-1; d_call: TRBD1; v_call: TRBV12-3/TRBV12-4; clone_size: few; cdr3_aa: CASSSTGDLYNEQFF; cdr3_nt: TGTGCCAGCAGTTCGACAGGGGACCTCTACAATGAGCAGTTCTTC
j_call: TRBJ2-7; d_call: .; v_call: TRBV20-1; clone_size: .; cdr3_aa: CSARAAGRVRFLEQYF; cdr3_nt: TGCAGTGCTAGAGCGGCAGGGCGAGTACGTTTTCTCGAGCAGTACTTC
j_call: TRBJ2-7; d_call: .; v_call: TRBV4-2; clone_size: many; cdr3_aa: CASSQSTLVGIYEQYF; cdr3_nt: TGTGCCAGCAGCCAATCCACTCTGGTCGGGATCTACGAGCAGTACTTC
j_call: TRBJ2-5; d_call: TRBD2; v_call: TRBV7-2; clone_size: many; cdr3_aa: CASSIGLAGVETQYF; cdr3_nt: TGTGCCAGCAGCATTGGACTAGCGGGTGTGGAGACCCAGTACTTC
j_call: TRBJ2-1; d_call: TRBD2; v_call: TRBV20-1; clone_size: .; cdr3_aa: CSARGPGHRTSGRGNEQFF; cdr3_nt: TGCAGTGCTAGAGGGCCGGGACACCGGACTAGCGGGAGGGGAAATGAGCAGTTCTTC
j_call: TRBJ2-7; d_call: TRBD1; v_call: TRBV29-1; clone_size: .; cdr3_aa: CSVETGQGHEQYF; cdr3_nt: TGCAGCGTTGAAACCGGACAGGGCCACGAGCAGTACTTC
j_call: TRBJ2-7; d_call: TRBD1; v_call: TRBV6-6; clone_size: .; cdr3_aa: CASRPDRGRFNEQYF; cdr3_nt: TGTGCCAGCAGACCTGACAGGGGGCGATTTAACGAGCAGTACTTC
j_call: TRBJ1-1; d_call: TRBD1; v_call: TRBV20-1; clone_size: .; cdr3_aa: CSAYYVGQGRETEAFF; cdr3_nt: TGCAGTGCTTATTACGTTGGACAGGGAAGAGAAACTGAAGCTTTCTTT
j_call: TRBJ2-7; d_call: .; v_call: TRBV29-1; clone_size: few; cdr3_aa: CSVVPEGRPYEQYF; cdr3_nt: TGCAGCGTTGTCCCCGAGGGACGGCCCTACGAGCAGTACTTC
j_call: TRBJ2-3; d_call: TRBD2; v_call: TRBV7-9; clone_size: .; cdr3_aa: CASSPPVSRAGVDTQYF; cdr3_nt: TGTGCCAGCAGCCCCCCGGTGAGCCGAGCGGGAGTTGATACGCAGTATTTT
j_call: TRBJ2-1; d_call: .; v_call: TRBV7-9; clone_size: .; cdr3_aa: CASSGMGGRVLNEQFF; cdr3_nt: TGTGCCAGCAGCGGGATGGGTGGAAGGGTGTTGAATGAGCAGTTCTTC
j_call: TRBJ1-2; d_call: .; v_call: TRBV6-1; clone_size: .; cdr3_aa: CASSPGQKNGYTF; cdr3_nt: TGTGCCAGCAGTCCCGGACAGAAGAACGGCTACACCTTC
j_call: TRBJ2-3; d_call: TRBD1; v_call: TRBV11-2; clone_size: .; cdr3_aa: CASSSRDRVINTQYF; cdr3_nt: TGTGCCAGCAGCTCGCGGGACAGGGTTATTAATACGCAGTATTTT
j_call: TRBJ1-1; d_call: .; v_call: TRBV29-1; clone_size: .; cdr3_aa: CSVGIASGANTEAFF; cdr3_nt: TGCAGCGTTGGAATAGCATCTGGGGCGAACACTGAAGCTTTCTTT
j_call: TRBJ1-1; d_call: .; v_call: TRBV5-1; clone_size: .; cdr3_aa: CASSTAGMNTEAFF; cdr3_nt: TGCGCCAGCAGCACAGCAGGGATGAACACTGAAGCTTTCTTT